This passage covers 14 T cell receptor beta chains from one sample sequenced in a study of blood T cells in healthy people across ages. Next came a second PCR, run for about 7 to 12 cycles, which used a sample-barcoded 5' primer along with a J-beta primer mix. From the 5' RACE reads, TCRdb called clonotypes with MiXCR, one entry per CDR3 protein. The data contain some 780,000 distinct CDR3 sequences, roughly three fifths of them singletons. Input material: blood. All receptors come from a man aged 35 to 55 in good health.

The chain links TRBV12-3 or TRBV12-4 to TRBJ1-6; D gene ambiguous. Trimming pared 3 bases from V and 9 bases from J, leaving 6 bases between. The CDR3 totals 12 residues. CDR3 amino acids: CASSFPGSPLHF. The DNA of the CDR3 is TGTGCCAGCAGTTTCCCGGGTTCACCCCTCCACTTT.

This clonotype has a handful of counts. The chain uses TRBV27 and TRBJ2-5; D gene ambiguous. Germline V gives CDR1 MNHEY, CDR2 SMNVEV (reference sequence). This CDR3 is 14 amino acids long. The V and J ends lost 0 bases and 1 base respectively, with 6 bases between them. The CDR3 here is CASSLSMPQETQYF. CDR3 nucleotide sequence: TGTGCCAGCAGTTTATCGATGCCCCAAGAGACCCAGTACTTC.

V usage is TRBV27 and J usage is TRBJ2-4, with 8 bases matching TRBD2. The J call may be wrong; the DNA end is better matched by TRBJ2-7. The germline V gene has CDR1 MNHEY and CDR2 SMNVEV (reference sequence). The CDR3 spans 17 residues. The CDR3, as DNA: TGTGCCAGCAGTTTAAAGTCTATGGGACTAGGAGTCTACGAGCAGTACTTC. It translates to CASSLKSMGLGVYEQYF.

This chain joins TRBV20-1 and TRBJ2-6; D perhaps matches TRBD2 (6 bases). Deletions cut 1 base from V and 1 base from J, with 11 bases between. Germline V CDR1 and CDR2: DFQATT, SNEGSKA (reference sequence). The CDR3 is 16 residues long. CDR3 sequence (DNA): TGCAGTGCTAGAGCGCGGGGCGGGTCTGGGGCCAACGTCCTGACTTTC. Its translation is CSARARGGSGANVLTF.

The rearrangement uses TRBV6-6 and TRBJ2-3; 11 bases match TRBD2. Germline loops: CDR1 MNHNY, CDR2 SVGAGI (reference sequence). The V gene end was trimmed by 4 bases and the J gene end by 5 bases; junction bases not matched to a gene: 8. The CDR3 extends over 16 amino acids. CDR3: CASSSPLAGAIDTQYF. In nucleotides, the CDR3 is TGTGCCAGCAGTTCTCCACTAGCGGGAGCAATAGATACGCAGTATTTT.

The J gene is TRBJ2-5, the V gene TRBV29-1; 8 bases are a match to TRBD1. The DNA end favors TRBJ2-7, so the J call may be wrong. Germline CDR1 is SQVTM and CDR2 is ANQGSEA. This CDR3 has 14 amino acids. The CDR3 loop reads CSVAGWTGSYEQYF. CDR3 nucleotides: TGCAGCGTTGCCGGGTGGACAGGGAGCTACGAGCAGTACTTC.

J is TRBJ2-7 and V is TRBV20-1; the match to TRBD1 covers 9 bases. The J segment lost 9 bases and the V segment lost 1 base, leaving 13 bases of the junction unmatched. CDR1 is DFQATT, CDR2 SNEGSKA, per germline (reference sequence). The CDR3 runs to 15 residues. Written as DNA, the CDR3 is TGCAGTGCTAGAGCCCACGCTACAGGGGGCGTTGGGCAGTACTTC. Its translation is CSARAHATGGVGQYF.

V usage is TRBV20-1 and J usage is TRBJ2-7, with D possibly being TRBD2 (6 bases). This CDR3 is built from 15 residues. Trimming removed 2 bases at V and 3 bases at J, with 17 bases between. Germline V gene lookup returns CDR1 DFQATT and CDR2 SNEGSKA (reference sequence). CDR3 loop: CSARRAGGLGYEQYF. The CDR3 region has the DNA TGCAGTGCTAGAAGGGCAGGAGGGCTCGGCTACGAGCAGTACTTC.

The CDR3 nucleotides read TGTGCCAGCAGCCGAGGGGGTCGCAATGAGCAGTTCTTC. This encodes CASSRGGRNEQFF. V gene TRBV6-2 or TRBV6-3 combines with J gene TRBJ2-1; maybe TRBD1 (6 bases). V lost 6 bases, J lost 6 bases, and 12 bases lay in between. Germline CDR1 MNHEY, CDR2 SVGEGT. The CDR3 sequence is 13 residues long.

This clonotype was observed a few times. The chain couples TRBV20-1 to TRBJ2-1; D might be TRBD2 (6 bases). Germline assignment: CDR1 DFQATT and CDR2 SNEGSKA (reference sequence). The CDR3 loop spans 14 amino acids. Deletions cut 5 bases from V and 8 bases from J, with 19 bases between. This CDR3 reads CSALRLVGADEQFF. The DNA of the CDR3 is TGCAGTGCTCTCCGACTAGTCGGGGCGGATGAGCAGTTCTTC.

V is TRBV3-1 and J is TRBJ2-5; no clear D. The CDR3 loop spans 14 amino acids. The V end lost 0 bases, the J end lost 4 bases, and 9 bases lay between the germline ends. The germline V gene has CDR1 LGHDT and CDR2 YNNKEL (reference sequence). In DNA form, the CDR3 reads TGTGCCAGCAGCCAAGAGACGTTAGGAGAGACCCAGTACTTC. Translating it yields CASSQETLGETQYF.

This chain links TRBV28 with TRBJ2-5; 8 positions match TRBD2. The CDR3 loop spans 17 amino acids. Losses at the gene ends were 8 bases for V and 2 bases for J; bases not matched to a gene: 16. Germline V gene data show CDR1 as MDHEN and CDR2 as SYDVKM. The CDR3 loop is CASGKNGGRPVQETQYF. The CDR3 coding sequence is TGTGCCAGCGGTAAGAACGGCGGGAGGCCCGTACAAGAGACCCAGTACTTC. Looking up the rest from reference TRBV28 and TRBJ2-5 gives the full variable domain: DVKVTQSSRYLVKRTGEKVFLECVQDMDHENMFWYRQDPGLGLRLIYFSYDVKMKEKGDIPEGYSVSREKKERFSLILESASTNQTSMYLCASGKNGGRPVQETQYFGPGTRLLVL.

V gene TRBV24-1 combines with J gene TRBJ2-7; no firm D call. The J call is doubtful: the DNA matches TRBJ2-5 better. This CDR3 has 12 amino acids. Per germline, CDR1 KGHDR and CDR2 SFDVKD. CDR3 DNA: TGTGCCACCAGTGATTGGTTGGAGACCCAGTACTTC. Its translation is CATSDWLETQYF.

This sequence joins TRBV13 and TRBJ1-1; D is possibly TRBD1 (5 bases). The CDR3 loop spans 13 amino acids. Trimming left V 2 bases short and J 11 bases short, with 15 bases between. Germline V lookup: CDR1 PRHDT, CDR2 FYEKMQ (reference sequence). CDR3 in amino acids: CASSLSPQGIAFF. CDR3 DNA: TGTGCCAGCAGCTTATCTCCGCAGGGTATTGCTTTCTTT.